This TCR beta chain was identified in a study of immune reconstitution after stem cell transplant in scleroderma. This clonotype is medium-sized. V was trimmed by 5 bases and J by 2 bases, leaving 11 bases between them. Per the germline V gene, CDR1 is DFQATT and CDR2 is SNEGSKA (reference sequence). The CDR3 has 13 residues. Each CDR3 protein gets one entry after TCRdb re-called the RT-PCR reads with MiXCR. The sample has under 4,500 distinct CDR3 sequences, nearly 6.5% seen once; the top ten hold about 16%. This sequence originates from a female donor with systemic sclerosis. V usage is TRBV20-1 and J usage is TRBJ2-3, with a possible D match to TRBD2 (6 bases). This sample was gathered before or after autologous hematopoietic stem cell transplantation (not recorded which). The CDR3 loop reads CSALDYTTDTQYF. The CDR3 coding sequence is TGCAGTGCTTTGGACTATACCACAGATACGCAGTATTTT.